The 10 T cell receptor beta chains presented below share a single source sample, sequenced in a study of T cell changes during pregnancy in multiple sclerosis. TCRdb keeps only in-frame clones here, not all; method: immunoSEQ multiplex PCR. The sample lists about 47,000 clones, roughly 89% occurring once. The sample in question was peripheral blood, obtained in the first trimester of pregnancy. The receptors were gathered from a female donor with multiple sclerosis, enrolled in a pregnancy study.

In DNA, the CDR3 is TGCGCCAGCAGCTCAACGGTGACAGATACGCAGTATTTT. The encoded protein is CASSSTVTDTQYF. The V gene is TRBV5-1, the J gene TRBJ2-3; D ambiguous. V was cut by 3 bases and J by 3 bases, with 8 bases left in between. The germline CDR1 and CDR2 sequences are SGHRS and YFSETQ. CDR3 length: 13 amino acids. The full variable domain, completed using reference TRBV5-1 and TRBJ2-3, is KAGVTQTPRYLIKTRGQQVTLSCSPISGHRSVSWYQQTPGQGLQFLFEYFSETQRNKGNFPGRFSGRQFSNSRSEMNVSTLELGDSALYLCASSSTVTDTQYFGPGTRLTVL.

The chain combines TRBV6-5 with TRBJ2-1, with D uncertain. The CDR3 loop spans 15 amino acids. The V end was cut by 6 bases, the J end by 5 bases, with 17 bases between. CDR1 MNHEY and CDR2 SVGAGI come from the germline V gene. CDR3 loop: CASSTTEYWNNEQFF. The CDR3, as DNA: TGTGCCAGCAGCACCACAGAATATTGGAACAATGAGCAGTTCTTC.

The chain combines TRBV5-4 with TRBJ1-1; no reliable D call. V lost 5 bases, J lost 1 base, and 6 bases lay in between. CDR1 and CDR2 from the germline V gene are SGHNT and YYREEE (reference sequence). CDR3 length equals 12 residues. CDR3 region: CASRRQNTEAFF. The DNA for the CDR3 is TGTGCCAGCAGGAGACAGAACACTGAAGCTTTCTTT.

The chain is built from TRBV18 and TRBJ1-1; weak D call: TRBD1 (5 bases). V lost 1 base, J lost 6 bases, and 24 bases lay in between. The CDR3 has 18 residues. The V gene's germline CDR1 is KGHSH and CDR2 LQKENI. The CDR3 protein is CASSPRVIPQGRRAEAFF. In DNA, the CDR3 is TGTGCCAGCTCACCACGGGTAATCCCCCAGGGAAGGAGGGCTGAAGCTTTCTTT.

The chain is built from TRBV20-1 and TRBJ2-1; no clear D. V lost 4 bases, J lost 8 bases, and 9 bases lay in between. From germline, CDR1 is DFQATT and CDR2 SNEGSKA (reference sequence). The CDR3 is made up of 11 amino acids. The CDR3 sequence is CSAKFGDEQFF. The CDR3 region has the DNA TGCAGTGCTAAGTTCGGAGATGAGCAGTTCTTC.

The V gene is TRBV7-8, the J gene TRBJ1-5; TRBD1 agrees at 7 bases. The CDR3 covers 14 residues. Germline-derived CDR1 and CDR2 are SGHVS and FQNEAQ. Unmatched junction bases numbered 5, after V lost 8 bases and J lost 1 base. In DNA form, the CDR3 reads TGTGCCAGCCGCAAGGGGGCCAGCAATCAGCCCCAGCATTTT. This gives the protein CASRKGASNQPQHF.

The CDR3 DNA follows: TGTGCCAGCAGCGTAGCACCGGTTTTAATTTCCGATACGCAGTATTTT. It yields the protein CASSVAPVLISDTQYF. J is TRBJ2-3 and V is TRBV9; D is unclear. Trimming cost V 0 bases and J 6 bases, with 17 bases left between them. Germline V gives CDR1 SGDLS, CDR2 YYNGEE. The length of the CDR3 is 16 residues.

The genes are TRBV5-1 and TRBJ2-1; D may be TRBD2 (6 bases). The germline V and J ends were trimmed by 1 base and 10 bases, with 9 bases remaining between them. This CDR3 is 12 amino acids long. Germline V lookup: CDR1 SGHRS, CDR2 YFSETQ. The chain's CDR3 is CASSLWGVEQFF. The CDR3 DNA reads TGCGCCAGCAGCTTGTGGGGGGTCGAGCAGTTCTTC.

This clone was picked up one time. The chain carries TRBV10-3 and TRBJ1-2, with D tentatively TRBD1 (5 bases). The CDR3 loop spans 13 amino acids. Germline CDR1 reads ENHRY; CDR2 reads SYGVKD. The V end was cut by 4 bases, the J end by 2 bases, with 8 bases between. The CDR3 DNA sequence: TGTGCCATCAGTGGGGCAGGGAACTATGGCTACACCTTC. Translation: CAISGAGNYGYTF.

This clone occurred once. The chain has TRBV5-1 and TRBJ1-2; tentatively, D is TRBD1 (6 bases). The germline V and J ends were trimmed by 4 bases and 7 bases, with 14 bases remaining between them. This CDR3 comprises 13 residues. Per germline, CDR1 SGHRS and CDR2 YFSETQ. The CDR3 coding sequence is TGCGCCAGCAGCCCCAACAGGGCAGCTGGCTACACCTTC. Its translation: CASSPNRAAGYTF.